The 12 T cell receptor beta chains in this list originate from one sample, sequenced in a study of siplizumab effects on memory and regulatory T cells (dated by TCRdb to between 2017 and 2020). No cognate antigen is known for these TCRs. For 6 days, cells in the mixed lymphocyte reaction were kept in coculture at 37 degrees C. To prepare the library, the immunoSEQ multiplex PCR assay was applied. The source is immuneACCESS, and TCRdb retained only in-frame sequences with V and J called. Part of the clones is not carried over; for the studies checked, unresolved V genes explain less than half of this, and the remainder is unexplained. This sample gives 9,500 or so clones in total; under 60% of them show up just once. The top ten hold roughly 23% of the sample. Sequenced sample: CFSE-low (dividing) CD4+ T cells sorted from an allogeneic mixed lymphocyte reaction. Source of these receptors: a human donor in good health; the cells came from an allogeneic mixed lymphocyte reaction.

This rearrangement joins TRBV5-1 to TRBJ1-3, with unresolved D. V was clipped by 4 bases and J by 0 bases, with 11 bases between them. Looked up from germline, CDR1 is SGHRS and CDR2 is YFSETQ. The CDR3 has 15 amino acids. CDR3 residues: CASSVAGSSGNTIYF. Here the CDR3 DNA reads TGCGCCAGCAGCGTTGCGGGAAGCTCTGGAAACACCATATATTTT.

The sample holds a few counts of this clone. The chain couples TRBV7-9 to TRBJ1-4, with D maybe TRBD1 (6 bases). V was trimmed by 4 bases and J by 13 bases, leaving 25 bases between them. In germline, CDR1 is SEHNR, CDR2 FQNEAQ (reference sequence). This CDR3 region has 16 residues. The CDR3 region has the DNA TGTGCCAGCAGCTCGCCCAATAGGGGGTCAAAATTAGGACTGTTTTTT. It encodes CASSSPNRGSKLGLFF.

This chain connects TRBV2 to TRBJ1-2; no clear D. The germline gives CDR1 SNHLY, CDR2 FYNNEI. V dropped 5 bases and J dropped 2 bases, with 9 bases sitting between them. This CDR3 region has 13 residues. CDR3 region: CASSKDGNYGYTF. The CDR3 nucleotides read TGTGCCAGCAGTAAGGACGGGAACTATGGCTACACCTTC.

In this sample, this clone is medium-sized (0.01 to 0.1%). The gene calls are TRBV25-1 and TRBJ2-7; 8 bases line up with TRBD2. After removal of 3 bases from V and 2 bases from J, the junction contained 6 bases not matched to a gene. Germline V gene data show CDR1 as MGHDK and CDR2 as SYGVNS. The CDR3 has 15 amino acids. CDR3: CASSDPGTSAYEQYF. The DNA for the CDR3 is TGTGCCAGCAGTGATCCCGGGACTAGTGCCTACGAGCAGTACTTC.

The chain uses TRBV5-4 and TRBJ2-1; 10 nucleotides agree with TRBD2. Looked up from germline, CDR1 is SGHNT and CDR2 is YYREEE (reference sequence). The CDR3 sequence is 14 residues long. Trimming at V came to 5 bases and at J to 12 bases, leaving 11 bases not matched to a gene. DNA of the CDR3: TGTGCCAGCAGGCCCGGGACTAGCGTACTCAGGCAGTTCTTC. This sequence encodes CASRPGTSVLRQFF. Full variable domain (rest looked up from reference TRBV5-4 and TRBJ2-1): ETGVTQSPTHLIKTRGQQVTLRCSSQSGHNTVSWYQQALGQGPQFIFQYYREEENGRGNFPPRFSGLQFPNYSSELNVNALELDDSALYLCASRPGTSVLRQFFGPGTRLTVL.

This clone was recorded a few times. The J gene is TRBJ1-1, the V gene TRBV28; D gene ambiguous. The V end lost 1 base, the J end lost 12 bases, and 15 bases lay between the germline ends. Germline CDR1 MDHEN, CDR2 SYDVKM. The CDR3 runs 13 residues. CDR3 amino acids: CASSLFSGEVTFF. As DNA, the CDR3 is TGTGCCAGCAGTTTATTCTCCGGGGAAGTGACTTTCTTT.

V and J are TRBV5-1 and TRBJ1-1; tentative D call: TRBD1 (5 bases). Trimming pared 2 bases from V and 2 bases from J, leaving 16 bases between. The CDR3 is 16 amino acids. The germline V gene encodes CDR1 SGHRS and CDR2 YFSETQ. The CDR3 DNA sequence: TGCGCCAGCAGCTTAGATCCTGTGGGGCATAACACTGAAGCTTTCTTT. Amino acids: CASSLDPVGHNTEAFF. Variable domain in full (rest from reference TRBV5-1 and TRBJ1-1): KAGVTQTPRYLIKTRGQQVTLSCSPISGHRSVSWYQQTPGQGLQFLFEYFSETQRNKGNFPGRFSGRQFSNSRSEMNVSTLELGDSALYLCASSLDPVGHNTEAFFGQGTRLTVV.

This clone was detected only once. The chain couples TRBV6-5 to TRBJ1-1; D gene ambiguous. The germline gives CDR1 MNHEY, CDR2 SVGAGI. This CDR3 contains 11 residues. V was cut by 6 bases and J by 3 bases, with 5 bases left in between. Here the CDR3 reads CASRWDTEAFF. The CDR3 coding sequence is TGTGCCAGCAGGTGGGACACTGAAGCTTTCTTT.

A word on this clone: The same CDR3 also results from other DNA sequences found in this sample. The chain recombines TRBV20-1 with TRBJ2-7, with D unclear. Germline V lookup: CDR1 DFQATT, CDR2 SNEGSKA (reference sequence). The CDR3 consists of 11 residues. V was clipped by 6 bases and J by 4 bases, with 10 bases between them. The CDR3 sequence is CSAATGYEQYF. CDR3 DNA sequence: TGCAGTGCCGCAACGGGTTACGAGCAGTACTTC.

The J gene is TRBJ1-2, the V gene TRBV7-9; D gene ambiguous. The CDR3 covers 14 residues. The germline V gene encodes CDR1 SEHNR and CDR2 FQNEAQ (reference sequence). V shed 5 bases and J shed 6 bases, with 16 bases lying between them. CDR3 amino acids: CASSAFRTADGYTF. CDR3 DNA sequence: TGTGCCAGCAGCGCCTTTCGTACGGCCGATGGCTACACCTTC.

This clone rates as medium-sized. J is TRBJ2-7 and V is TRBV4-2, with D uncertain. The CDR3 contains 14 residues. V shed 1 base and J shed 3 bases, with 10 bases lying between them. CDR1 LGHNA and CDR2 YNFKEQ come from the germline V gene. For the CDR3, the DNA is TGTGCCAGCAGCCAAGCTTTCTCCAACTACGAGCAGTACTTC. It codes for CASSQAFSNYEQYF.

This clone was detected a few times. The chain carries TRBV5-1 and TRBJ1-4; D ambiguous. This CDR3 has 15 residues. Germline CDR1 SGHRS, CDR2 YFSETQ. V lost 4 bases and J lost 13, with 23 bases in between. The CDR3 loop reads CASSQSADGEGGLFF. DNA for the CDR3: TGCGCCAGCAGCCAATCGGCGGACGGTGAGGGTGGACTGTTTTTT. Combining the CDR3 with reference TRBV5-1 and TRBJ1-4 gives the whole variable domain KAGVTQTPRYLIKTRGQQVTLSCSPISGHRSVSWYQQTPGQGLQFLFEYFSETQRNKGNFPGRFSGRQFSNSRSEMNVSTLELGDSALYLCASSQSADGEGGLFFGSGTQLSVL.